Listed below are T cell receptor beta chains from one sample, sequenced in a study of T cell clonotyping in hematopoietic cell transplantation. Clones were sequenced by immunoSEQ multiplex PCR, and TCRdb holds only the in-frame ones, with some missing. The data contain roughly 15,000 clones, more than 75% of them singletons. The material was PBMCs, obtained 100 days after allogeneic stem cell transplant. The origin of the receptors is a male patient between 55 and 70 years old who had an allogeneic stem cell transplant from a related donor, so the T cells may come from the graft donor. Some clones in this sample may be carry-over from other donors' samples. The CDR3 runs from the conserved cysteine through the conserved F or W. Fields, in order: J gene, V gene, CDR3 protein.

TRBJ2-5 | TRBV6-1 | CASSEALSSGGLKTQYF
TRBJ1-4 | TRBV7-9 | CASSSRGASEKLFF
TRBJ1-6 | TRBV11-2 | CASSPSTGEPSPLHF
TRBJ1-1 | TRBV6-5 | CASSPNDRGSTEAFF
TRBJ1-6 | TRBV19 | CASSIGDRDNSPLHF
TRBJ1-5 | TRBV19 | CASSIIRGGQPQHF
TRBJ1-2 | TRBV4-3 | CASSQESPSLYGYTF
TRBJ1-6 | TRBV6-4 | CASSDQDSTTPKMPNSPLHF
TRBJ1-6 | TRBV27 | CASSLRDRNSPLHF
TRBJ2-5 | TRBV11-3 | CASSQDQETQYF